These 21 T cell receptor beta chains were sequenced from one sample in a study of blood T cell repertoires in COVID-19. The table came from immunoSEQ multiplex PCR; TCRdb's copy has only in-frame clones and leaves some out. This table holds 100,000 to 150,000 clones, around 64% found once. Sequenced input: peripheral blood. All receptors come from a human donor with acute or convalescent COVID-19. The donor label of this sample is uncertain.

This chain uses TRBV6-5 with TRBJ1-2, with D possibly TRBD1 on 5 matching bases. The V gene's germline CDR1 is MNHEY and CDR2 SVGAGI. V lost 8 bases to trimming and J lost 4 bases, with 14 bases between them. CDR3 size: 13 residues. The CDR3 loop is CASRPTQGYGYTF. DNA of the CDR3: TGTGCCAGCCGACCCACCCAGGGCTATGGCTACACCTTC.

The chain is built from TRBV7-9 and TRBJ1-2; maybe TRBD1 (6 bases). The ends were cut back, 0 bases at V and 0 bases at J, with 11 bases in the middle. The CDR3 spans 16 residues. The germline CDR1 and CDR2 sequences are SEHNR and FQNEAQ (reference sequence). The CDR3 region is CASSLARGSTNYGYTF. The DNA of the CDR3 is TGTGCCAGCAGCTTAGCGAGGGGGAGCACTAACTATGGCTACACCTTC. Drawing the rest from reference TRBV7-9 and TRBJ1-2, the complete variable domain is DTGVSQNPRHKITKRGQNVTFRCDPISEHNRLYWYRQTLGQGPEFLTYFQNEAQLEKSRLLSDRFSAERPKGSFSTLEIQRTEQGDSAMYLCASSLARGSTNYGYTFGSGTRLTVV.

The chain links TRBV7-2 to TRBJ1-2, with D possibly being TRBD1 (5 bases). V lost 3 bases and J lost 7, with 18 bases in between. CDR1 is SGHTA and CDR2 is FQGNSA in the germline V gene. There are 15 residues in the CDR3. This CDR3 is CASSLWWQGTGGYTF. Written as DNA, the CDR3 is TGTGCCAGCAGCTTGTGGTGGCAGGGAACCGGTGGCTACACCTTC.

The chain combines TRBV18 with TRBJ2-5; maybe TRBD2 (6 bases). This CDR3 spans 13 amino acids. Germline-derived CDR1 and CDR2 are KGHSH and LQKENI. The germline V and J ends were trimmed by 6 bases and 2 bases, with 10 bases remaining between them. CDR3 region: CASSPGVQETQYF. The CDR3 DNA follows: TGTGCCAGCTCCCCGGGGGTACAAGAGACCCAGTACTTC.

The V and J genes are TRBV6-5 and TRBJ2-7, with a tentative D call TRBD2 (6 bases). The V and J ends lost 0 bases and 7 bases respectively, with 16 bases between them. The CDR3 is 15 residues long. Germline assignment: CDR1 MNHEY and CDR2 SVGAGI. The CDR3 region is CASSYSGQGGGEQYF. Written as DNA, the CDR3 is TGTGCCAGCAGTTACTCAGGGCAGGGCGGAGGGGAGCAGTACTTC.

The chain combines TRBV2 with TRBJ1-5; weak D call: TRBD1 (5 bases). The length of the CDR3 is 15 residues. Looked up from germline, CDR1 is SNHLY and CDR2 is FYNNEI. Between the trimmed V and J ends, which lost 6 bases and 5 bases, there was a span of 17 bases. CDR3 DNA sequence: TGTGCCAGCAGGGGGCCAACATGGTCGGATCAGCCCCAGCATTTT. It specifies CASRGPTWSDQPQHF.

This clone was found a few times. CDR3 loop: CATSEAGKDTGELFF. CDR3 DNA: TGTGCCACCAGTGAAGCGGGAAAAGACACCGGGGAGCTGTTTTTT. The chain joins TRBV24-1 to TRBJ2-2, with TRBD2 matching 7 bases. Germline V gene data show CDR1 as KGHDR and CDR2 as SFDVKD. The V and J ends lost 4 bases and 3 bases, in that order; junction bases with no gene match: 4. The CDR3 is made up of 15 amino acids.

This clone turned up a few times. CDR3: CASSLKEATEAFF. The CDR3 nucleotides are TGTGCCAGCAGTTTAAAGGAGGCCACTGAAGCTTTCTTT. The chain combines TRBV12-3 or TRBV12-4 with TRBJ1-1, with D unclear. V was clipped by 2 bases and J by 4 bases, with 8 bases between them. The CDR3 has 13 residues.

As concerns this clone: With a much larger clone just one base away, this may be a read error. This CDR3 is also generated by other DNA sequences in the sample. The chain couples TRBV2 to TRBJ1-6; unclear D gene. Germline V gives CDR1 SNHLY, CDR2 FYNNEI. The V gene lost 7 bases and the J gene lost 11 bases, with 15 bases spanning the gap. The CDR3 is 13 amino acids. DNA for the CDR3: TGTGCCAGCATAAATGCCCCCCGGGCACCCCTCCACTTT. Protein: CASINAPRAPLHF.

The V call is TRBV9, the J call TRBJ2-1; 10 bases match TRBD2. The CDR3 has 18 residues. V gave up 3 bases and J gave up 2 bases; unmatched junction bases: 11. The germline V gene has CDR1 SGDLS and CDR2 YYNGEE. CDR3 nucleotides: TGTGCCAGCAGCGCACGTGGTTTGAGCGGGGGGGCCTACAATGAGCAGTTCTTC. Protein sequence: CASSARGLSGGAYNEQFF.

This sequence joins TRBV11-2 and TRBJ1-5; D unclear. Germline loops: CDR1 SGHAT, CDR2 FQNNGV. There are 17 residues in the CDR3. Trimming took 0 bases from V and 2 from J, leaving 14 bases between them. In DNA, the CDR3 is TGTGCCAGCAGCTTAGATCCCCGGCCACGGGGCAATCAGCCCCAGCATTTT. Protein: CASSLDPRPRGNQPQHF.

The genes are TRBV28 and TRBJ1-2; possible D gene TRBD1, 5 bases. The V end was cut by 7 bases, the J end by 4 bases, with 19 bases between. The CDR3 extends over 15 amino acids. CDR1 is MDHEN, CDR2 SYDVKM, per germline. The CDR3 loop reads CASNTRGAGVYGYTF. CDR3 nucleotide sequence: TGTGCCAGCAATACTCGAGGGGCGGGAGTCTATGGCTACACCTTC.

The chain links TRBV7-9 to TRBJ1-5; D is uncertain. The germline V and J ends were trimmed by 2 bases and 4 bases, with 12 bases remaining between them. The CDR3 loop spans 15 amino acids. Germline CDR1 SEHNR, CDR2 FQNEAQ (reference sequence). The CDR3 nucleotides are TGTGCCAGCAGCTTAAGTGGGCAAACGAATCAGCCCCAGCATTTT. Translated, it gives CASSLSGQTNQPQHF.

The chain employs TRBV18 and TRBJ2-3; 10 nucleotides agree with TRBD1. Trimming removed 4 bases from V and 6 bases from J; junction bases left unmatched: 10. This CDR3 contains 16 residues. Germline assignment: CDR1 KGHSH and CDR2 LQKENI. The CDR3 reads CASSRVGQGNSDTQYF. CDR3 bases: TGTGCCAGCTCACGTGTGGGACAGGGGAACTCGGATACGCAGTATTTT.

This clone was detected only a few times. The genes are TRBV7-8 and TRBJ1-3; 8 bases are a match to TRBD1. In germline, CDR1 is SGHVS, CDR2 FQNEAQ. This CDR3 spans 16 amino acids. Trimming cost V 5 bases and J 0 bases; bases outside gene matches: 6. The chain's CDR3 is CASSLRTGSSGNTIYF. The CDR3 region has the DNA TGTGCCAGCAGCCTCCGGACAGGGAGCTCTGGAAACACCATATATTTT.

The chain couples TRBV5-1 to TRBJ1-1, with 9 bases fitting TRBD1. The CDR3 has 15 amino acids. Germline CDR1 SGHRS, CDR2 YFSETQ. With 4 bases clipped from V and 0 bases from J, the junction kept 4 bases outside the gene matches. CDR3 in DNA: TGCGCCAGCAGCAGAAGGACAGGGGTGAACACTGAAGCTTTCTTT. It specifies CASSRRTGVNTEAFF.

This sequence joins TRBV9 and TRBJ1-1; D unclear. The CDR3 runs to 15 residues. V lost 0 bases to trimming and J lost 1 base, with 10 bases between them. Germline CDR1 is SGDLS and CDR2 is YYNGEE. In DNA, the CDR3 is TGTGCCAGCAGCGTAGGGCGACTCACGAACACTGAAGCTTTCTTT. This codes for CASSVGRLTNTEAFF.

The chain combines TRBV5-1 with TRBJ2-1; a possible D gene is TRBD1 (6 bases). Germline V gene data show CDR1 as SGHRS and CDR2 as YFSETQ. The length of the CDR3 is 15 residues. Trimming cost V 4 bases and J 3 bases, with 14 bases left between them. The CDR3: CASSRTGQNYNEQFF. The CDR3 bases are TGCGCCAGCAGCAGGACCGGACAGAACTACAATGAGCAGTTCTTC.

The rearrangement uses TRBV12-5 and TRBJ2-1, with TRBD2 matching over 13 bases. Germline CDR1 LGHNT, CDR2 FRNRAP. The CDR3 totals 20 residues. Trimming cost V 0 bases and J 2 bases; bases outside gene matches: 10. The CDR3 loop is CASGLVISRLAGGTYNEQFF. The CDR3 DNA reads TGTGCTAGTGGTTTGGTAATATCTCGACTAGCGGGGGGTACCTACAATGAGCAGTTCTTC.

The rearrangement joins TRBV18 to TRBJ1-5, with TRBD1 identical over 8 bases. V lost 2 bases, J lost 0 bases, and 3 bases stayed unmatched. The germline V gene has CDR1 KGHSH and CDR2 LQKENI. This CDR3 contains 16 residues. The CDR3 sequence is CASSPNGQGSNQPQHF. The CDR3 DNA sequence: TGTGCCAGCTCACCAAACGGACAGGGTAGCAATCAGCCCCAGCATTTT.

This clone was observed once. This chain links TRBV9 with TRBJ2-1; a possible D gene is TRBD2 (6 bases). Deletions cut 4 bases from V and 10 bases from J, with 18 bases between. The germline CDR1 and CDR2 sequences are SGDLS and YYNGEE. The CDR3 is made up of 14 amino acids. CDR3 DNA sequence: TGTGCCAGCAGCCTAGCCCTTGGGACTGGGGAGCAGTTCTTC. It is translated as CASSLALGTGEQFF. The full variable domain, completed using reference TRBV9 and TRBJ2-1, is DSGVTQTPKHLITATGQRVTLRCSPRSGDLSVYWYQQSLDQGLQFLIQYYNGEERAKGNILERFSAQQFPDLHSELNLSSLELGDSALYFCASSLALGTGEQFFGPGTRLTVL.